The 6 T cell receptor beta chains given below trace back to one sample, sequenced in a study of cytomegalovirus exposure and HLA in healthy donors. The PCR employed 60 Vbeta primers together with 13 Jbeta primers. Method: immunoSEQ multiplex PCR; TCRdb's copy keeps in-frame clones and lacks some. This table holds roughly 230,000 clones, approximately 91% found once. Sequenced input: PBMCs. These receptors originate from a girl aged 2 to 10 in good health and CMV-seronegative.

The V and J genes are TRBV2 and TRBJ1-2; perhaps TRBD1 as D (5 bases). V shed 4 bases and J shed 7 bases, with 10 bases lying between them. CDR3 size: 12 residues. The V gene's germline CDR1 is SNHLY and CDR2 FYNNEI. The CDR3 DNA follows: TGTGCCAGCAGTGTCCAGGGACTTGGCTACACCTTC. This gives the protein CASSVQGLGYTF.

This rearrangement joins TRBV4-1 to TRBJ2-2; TRBD2 agrees at 12 bases. This CDR3 has 14 residues. V lost 10 bases and J lost 6; bases outside the gene matches: 6. The germline gives CDR1 MGHRA, CDR2 YSYEKL. CDR3 sequence reads: CAIGLAGSPGELFF. DNA for the CDR3: TGCGCCATCGGACTAGCGGGGTCCCCCGGGGAGCTGTTTTTT.

The chain carries TRBV11-2 and TRBJ2-3, with TRBD2 matching 8 bases. This CDR3 has 19 amino acids. Germline V lookup: CDR1 SGHAT, CDR2 FQNNGV. The V segment lost 1 base and the J segment 0 bases; nucleotides outside the gene matches: 12. The CDR3 protein is CASSLVVSGINPSTDTQYF. The CDR3 bases are TGTGCCAGCAGCTTAGTGGTTAGCGGGATTAATCCTAGCACAGATACGCAGTATTTT.

The V gene is TRBV21-1, the J gene TRBJ1-5; no check of the table's D call, TRBD1, against the DNA was made. TRBV21-1 has pseudogene status. The CDR3 extends over 15 amino acids. CDR3: CASSKTRQGVQPQHF. The CDR3 nucleotides are TGTGCCAGCAGCAAAACGCGCCAGGGGGTCCAGCCCCAGCATTTT.

This clone was recorded only once. The rearrangement joins TRBV19 to TRBJ2-7, with a possible D match to TRBD2 (6 bases). V lost 6 bases and J 2 bases, leaving 11 bases between the germline ends. Germline V CDR1 and CDR2: LNHDA, SQIVND (reference sequence). This CDR3 region has 13 residues. Here the CDR3 DNA reads TGTGCCAGTAGGCCGGGAGCCGCCTACGAGCAGTACTTC. Residues: CASRPGAAYEQYF.

V and J are TRBV19 and TRBJ1-1, with TRBD1 identical over 7 bases. The CDR3 loop spans 16 amino acids. J gave up 7 bases and V 1 base, and 12 bases lay outside the gene matches. The V gene's germline CDR1 is LNHDA and CDR2 SQIVND (reference sequence). The CDR3 DNA sequence: TGTGCCAGTAGTATAGGGCGGACAGGCCCGAACCTTGAAGCTTTCTTT. It codes for CASSIGRTGPNLEAFF.